This is a list of T cell receptor beta chains from one sample in a study of neurological immune-mediated disorders. TCRdb analysed the 5' RACE reads with MiXCR anew, one entry per CDR3 protein. The sample carries 87,000 or so distinct CDR3 sequences, 3.5% recorded once. The sequenced sample consisted of PBMCs. Receptors were obtained from a woman under 30 with multiple sclerosis. Each CDR3 is given with its conserved first and last residue. A D gene is named only where the DNA matches it firmly. Part of the rows lack a size; the others show once, few, many or a class for expanded clones.

d_call | clone_size | j_call | v_call | cdr3_nt | cdr3_aa
NA | many | TRBJ2-3 | TRBV12-3/TRBV12-4 | TGTGCCAGCAGGACCCTCGGGACCCCAGAGTATTTT | CASRTLGTPEYF
NA | many | TRBJ2-7 | TRBV7-9 | TGTGCCAGCGACAACGAGGCGGGGTCCTCCTACGAGCAGTACTTC | CASDNEAGSSYEQYF
NA | many | TRBJ2-2 | TRBV7-2 | TGTGCCAGCAGCTTAACGGTGTTCTGGGGATCGAACACCGGGGAGCTGTTTTTT | CASSLTVFWGSNTGELFF
NA | many | TRBJ2-2 | TRBV4-1 | TGCGCCAGCAGCTTCAAAGAGGCCAGTGGTACCGGGGAGCTGTTTTTT | CASSFKEASGTGELFF
TRBD2 | many | TRBJ2-1 | TRBV29-1 | TGCAGCGTTGAGCGAACACGAACTAGCGGGAGGGCCTTCTATGATGAGCAGTTCTTC | CSVERTRTSGRAFYDEQFF
TRBD2 | many | TRBJ2-5 | TRBV7-2 | TGTGCCAGCACCCGGGGACTAGAACAAGAGACCCAGTACTTC | CASTRGLEQETQYF
NA | many | TRBJ1-2 | TRBV7-2 | TGTGCCAGCAGCGTGGACAGCATGAACTATGGCTACACCTTC | CASSVDSMNYGYTF
TRBD1 | NA | TRBJ2-7 | TRBV5-1 | TGCGCCAGCAGCTTGGGAGGGGGCCTCTCCTACGAGCAGTACTTC | CASSLGGGLSYEQYF
TRBD2 | many | TRBJ2-1 | TRBV5-1 | TGCGCCAGCAGCCCGGACGGGAGGACTAGCGGAGGGGACAATAAGCAGTTCTTC | CASSPDGRTSGGDNKQFF
NA | NA | TRBJ1-1 | TRBV9 | TGTGCCAGCAGCGTAGGGTTGCAAAGTGAAGCTTTCTTT | CASSVGLQSEAFF
TRBD1 | many | TRBJ1-2 | TRBV5-6 | TGTGCCAGCGTAGGGGGCAACTATGGCTACACCTTC | CASVGGNYGYTF
NA | many | TRBJ1-2 | TRBV6-5 | TGTGCCAGCAGTTACTCACCGGGGGATGGCTACACCTTC | CASSYSPGDGYTF
NA | many | TRBJ2-5 | TRBV28 | TGTGCCAGCACTCCGCCTTGGGCAGAGATAGAGACCCAGTACTTC | CASTPPWAEIETQYF
NA | many | TRBJ2-7 | TRBV5-1 | TGCGCCAGCAGCCGGGACGTCTACGAGCAGTACTTC | CASSRDVYEQYF
NA | NA | TRBJ2-3 | TRBV3-1 | TGTGACAGCAGCACAAGCGCAGATACGCAGTATTTT | CDSSTSADTQYF
NA | many | TRBJ1-1 | TRBV19 | TGTGCCAGTAGTATTGGACTGCAAATGAACACTGAAGCTTTCTTT | CASSIGLQMNTEAFF
NA | many | TRBJ2-5 | TRBV5-6 | TGTGCCAGCAGCGGATCGACAGAGCAAGAGACCCAGTACTTC | CASSGSTEQETQYF
NA | many | TRBJ2-3 | TRBV18 | TGTGCCAGCTCACCACCGGAGAGCTTTACGCAGTATTTT | CASSPPESFTQYF
NA | many | TRBJ2-7 | TRBV5-5 | TGTGCCAGCAGATCACCGGGACGGGATTACGAGCAGTACTTC | CASRSPGRDYEQYF
NA | few | TRBJ1-1 | TRBV7-2 | TGTGCCAGCAGCTTAGTCAGTCAGTTAAACACTGAAGCTTTCTTT | CASSLVSQLNTEAFF
NA | many | TRBJ1-2 | TRBV11-2 | TGTGCCAGCAGCCCGGACATCAACTATGGCTACACCTTC | CASSPDINYGYTF
TRBD1 | many | TRBJ1-1 | TRBV29-1 | TGCACCATCCTCCCCCAGCGGGGGACAGCGAACACTGAAGCTTTCTTT | CTILPQRGTANTEAFF
NA | many | TRBJ2-7 | TRBV5-1 | TGCGCCAGCAGCTTGACGTCAGGGTCCTCCTACGAGCAGTACTTC | CASSLTSGSSYEQYF
NA | many | TRBJ2-7 | TRBV7-9 | TGTGCCAGCAGCTCAGACAGTGGTAACGACGAGCAGTACTTC | CASSSDSGNDEQYF
NA | many | TRBJ1-2 | TRBV20-1 | TGCAGTGCAAACAAGGACAGTAACTATGGCTACACCTTC | CSANKDSNYGYTF
NA | many | TRBJ2-7 | TRBV6-7 | TGTGCCAGCAGTTACCGAGGGAGTATCTACGAGCAGTACTTC | CASSYRGSIYEQYF
NA | many | TRBJ2-7 | TRBV7-6 | TGTGCCAGCAGCACGGATCCAGGACTCCTCTCCTACGAGCAGTACTTC | CASSTDPGLLSYEQYF
TRBD2 | many | TRBJ2-1 | TRBV6-2/TRBV6-3 | TGTGCCAGCAGTTGGGGACTAGCCTACAATGAGCAGTTCTTC | CASSWGLAYNEQFF
NA | many | TRBJ2-7 | TRBV5-6 | TGTGCCAGCAGCTTGAACAGTCTGAGCTCCTACGAGCAGTACTTC | CASSLNSLSSYEQYF
TRBD2 | NA | TRBJ2-3 | TRBV6-5 | TGTGCCAGCAGAACTAGCGGGGGGGCAGATACGCAGTATTTT | CASRTSGGADTQYF
NA | many | TRBJ1-2 | TRBV5-6 | TGTGCCAGCAGCTTGGGTCGAATCGATGCGAGTGGCTACACCTTC | CASSLGRIDASGYTF
NA | many | TRBJ1-5 | TRBV2 | TGTGCCAGCAGTGTTAACAGGGACCCAAATCAGCCCCAGCATTTT | CASSVNRDPNQPQHF
TRBD1 | many | TRBJ1-4 | TRBV7-2 | TGTGCCAGCAGCCGCGACAGGGGGGTTAATGAAAAACTGTTTTTT | CASSRDRGVNEKLFF
TRBD2 | many | TRBJ2-1 | TRBV7-8 | TGTGCCAGCAGCTTGGTGCTAGCGGGAGGGCCGGCGAATGAGCAGTTCTTC | CASSLVLAGGPANEQFF
TRBD1 | many | TRBJ1-2 | TRBV4-1 | TGCGCCAGCAGCCACCCCGGACAGGGGAGAGGCTACACCTTC | CASSHPGQGRGYTF
NA | many | TRBJ1-1 | TRBV3-1 | TGTGCCAGCAGCCCCCGGGACACTGGCACTGAAGCTTTCTTT | CASSPRDTGTEAFF
NA | many | TRBJ1-4 | TRBV5-1 | TGCGCCAGCAACGCAGGAGGGGGGACGTTGACTAATGAAAAACTGTTTTTT | CASNAGGGTLTNEKLFF
NA | many | TRBJ1-4 | TRBV6-5 | TGTGCCAGCAGTTACTCGGCCGGGTCTGTACTAGCAACTAATGAAAAACTGTTTTTT | CASSYSAGSVLATNEKLFF
TRBD2 | many | TRBJ2-1 | TRBV10-3 | TGTGCCATCAGTGACGGGACTAGCGGGGGGCGAAACAATGAGCAGTTCTTC | CAISDGTSGGRNNEQFF
NA | many | TRBJ1-6 | TRBV19 | TGTGCCAGTAGTATGTCTCAGCAGTCACCCCTCCACTTT | CASSMSQQSPLHF
TRBD2 | many | TRBJ2-3 | TRBV7-2 | TGTGCCAGCAGCGCGGGACTAGCGGGATTAGATACGCAGTATTTT | CASSAGLAGLDTQYF
TRBD2 | many | TRBJ2-1 | TRBV7-2 | TGTGCCAGCAGCTTAGAATCCCGACTAGCGGGAGGCCGCAATGAGCAGTTCTTC | CASSLESRLAGGRNEQFF